This T cell receptor beta chain was sequenced for a study of blood T cells in healthy people across ages. Then a second PCR, running about 6 to 12 cycles, was carried out with a sample-barcoded 5' primer and a J-beta primer mix. TCRdb itself ran the 5' RACE reads through MiXCR, one entry per CDR3 protein. The table records around 1,000,000 distinct CDR3 sequences, roughly a quarter of them present only once. The CDR3 runs to 13 residues. The V end was cut by 0 bases, the J end by 5 bases, with 7 bases between. CDR1 and CDR2 (germline): LGHNT, FRNRAP. RNA extraction gave at least 5 micrograms of total RNA per sample. This same sample was also part of a study on T cells of mothers and their children. From that paper: Three healthy Caucasian mothers, along with their six children, served as the donors. Thymic selection molds TCR recombination output in much the same way for related pairs as for unrelated pairs.

The chain employs TRBV12-5 and TRBJ2-5; D is perhaps TRBD2 (5 bases). Sequenced: blood. The clonotype comes from a girl aged 2 to 9 in good health. The CDR3 nucleotides are TGTGCTAGTGGTTTGGTATGGGAGGAGACCCAGTACTTC. This encodes CASGLVWEETQYF.